This T cell receptor (beta chain) was obtained from a study of T cells in women clearing cervical HPV infection. Study results and caveats: Repertoire richness, not evenness, was significantly elevated in CIN3+ cases versus controls.

Remarks on this clone: Its matching antigen is unknown. The CDR3 end lies 3 residues beyond the end of the read and is filled in from the germline J gene.

The CDR3 totals 16 residues. Germline CDR1 GTSNPN, CDR2 SVGIG (reference sequence). Trimming took 3 bases from V and 1 from J; bases not matched to a gene: 4. TCRdb's table, derived via immunoSEQ multiplex PCR, lists solely in-frame clones and lacks some. The clone table shows about 39,000 clones, with the ten largest holding 5.8%. This rearrangement joins TRBV30 to TRBJ2-2; 11 bases agree with TRBD2. The sample consisted of blood buffy coat. This TCR derives from a woman aged 18-69 years with a cervical HPV16 infection that either progressed to CIN3+ or cleared (not recorded which). Incomplete CDR3 DNA: TGTGCCTGGAGCCGGGGGACTAGCGGGAACACCGGGGAG. As protein: CAWSRGTSGNTGE. From start to end, the CDR3 is CAWSRGTSGNTGELFF. The full variable domain, its missing parts supplied by reference TRBV30 and TRBJ2-2, is SQTIHQWPATLVQPVGSPLSLECTVEGTSNPNLYWYRQAAGRGLQLLFYSVGIGQISSEVPQNLSASRPQDRQFILSSKKLLLSDSGFYLCAWSRGTSGNTGELFFGEGSRLTVL.